What follows are 10 T cell receptor beta chains derived from one specimen sequenced in a study of shared T cell receptors in the human thymus. Libraries were prepared by immunoSEQ multiplex PCR; TCRdb keeps only in-frame clonotypes and omits some of them. The table lists hundreds of thousands of clones, 87% of them singletons. A further study also used this sample, focusing on human thymus T cells.

The sequenced sample was thymocytes. All receptors come from a boy younger than two with a congenital heart defect.

J is TRBJ1-2 and V is TRBV19; no firm D call. Germline V gives CDR1 LNHDA, CDR2 SQIVND (reference sequence). The CDR3 runs 11 residues. Trimming took off 7 bases at V and 0 bases at J, with 3 bases between the two ends. In DNA, the CDR3 is TGTGCCAGTACAACTAACTATGGCTACACCTTC. Protein sequence: CASTTNYGYTF.

The chain combines TRBV25-1 with TRBJ2-2; D is possibly TRBD1 (6 bases). V gave up 3 bases and J gave up 1 base, with 18 bases separating them. The CDR3 runs 18 residues. Germline CDR1 reads MGHDK; CDR2 reads SYGVNS. The CDR3 reads CASSESRDRSRNTGELFF. The CDR3 bases are TGTGCCAGCAGTGAGTCCCGCGACAGGAGCAGGAACACCGGGGAGCTGTTTTTT.

The chain joins TRBV28 to TRBJ1-5; TRBD1 matches at 7 bases. This CDR3 region has 15 residues. The germline V gene has CDR1 MDHEN and CDR2 SYDVKM. The V gene end was trimmed by 3 bases and the J gene end by 7 bases; junction bases not matched to a gene: 9. The CDR3 region is CASSFPLTGNQPQHF. The CDR3 DNA is TGTGCCAGCAGTTTTCCCCTGACAGGGAACCAGCCCCAGCATTTT.

The chain employs TRBV14 and TRBJ2-7; D might be TRBD2 (5 bases). Per the germline V gene, CDR1 is SGHDN and CDR2 is FVKESK. V gave up 3 bases and J gave up 2 bases, with 17 bases separating them. The CDR3 length is 16 residues. CDR3 region: CASSHRRYEGTYEQYF. The CDR3 nucleotides are TGTGCCAGCAGCCATCGTCGGTATGAGGGTACCTACGAGCAGTACTTC.

The gene calls are TRBV4-3 and TRBJ1-1; TRBD1 matches 7 bases. Unmatched junction bases numbered 11, after V lost 3 bases and J lost 4 bases. Per the germline V gene, CDR1 is LGHNA and CDR2 is YSLEER. CDR3 length: 16 residues. The chain's CDR3 is CASSQIATGKATEAFF. The CDR3 DNA reads as TGCGCCAGCAGCCAGATCGCGACAGGGAAGGCCACTGAAGCTTTCTTT.

The chain combines TRBV5-4 with TRBJ2-7; maybe TRBD2 (6 bases). From germline, CDR1 is SGHNT and CDR2 YYREEE (reference sequence). The CDR3 is 15 residues long. Deletions cut 3 bases from V and 2 bases from J, with 15 bases between. For the CDR3, the DNA is TGTGCCAGCAGCTCTTATGCGGGGCCCCCCTACGAGCAGTACTTC. Its protein is CASSSYAGPPYEQYF.

V gene TRBV29-1 combines with J gene TRBJ2-5, with TRBD2 matching 9 bases. The J call may be incorrect, as the DNA end agrees better with TRBJ2-7. CDR1 and CDR2 from the germline V gene are SQVTM and ANQGSEA. The CDR3 runs to 13 residues. The CDR3 is CSVAPGLANEQYF. CDR3 sequence (DNA): TGCAGCGTGGCCCCGGGACTAGCAAACGAGCAGTACTTC.

This chain links TRBV9 with TRBJ1-1; 7 nucleotides line up with TRBD1. Germline V gene sequence: CDR1 SGDLS, CDR2 YYNGEE. The junction had 4 bases not matched to a gene; V was cut back by 1 base and J by 1 base. CDR3 length equals 15 residues. CDR3 in DNA: TGTGCCAGCAGCGTATATCCAGGGGGGAACACTGAAGCTTTCTTT. Its translation: CASSVYPGGNTEAFF.

V and J are TRBV12-5 and TRBJ2-3; 9 nucleotides line up with TRBD2. J lost 4 bases, V lost 7 bases, and 9 bases had no gene match. Germline values: CDR1 LGHNT, CDR2 FRNRAP. There are 15 residues in the CDR3. CDR3: CASAQVAGDPDTQYF. The CDR3 bases are TGTGCTAGTGCTCAAGTAGCGGGAGACCCAGATACGCAGTATTTT.

This clone appeared a single time. The CDR3 coding sequence is TGCGCCAGCAGGCCGGGGACACTCCTAAACTATGGCTACACCTTC. Translation gives CASRPGTLLNYGYTF. The chain recombines TRBV5-1 with TRBJ1-2, with TRBD1 as a possible D gene (6 bases). The V and J ends lost 5 bases and 2 bases respectively, with 16 bases between them. Looked up from germline, CDR1 is SGHRS and CDR2 is YFSETQ. The CDR3 has 15 residues.